Shown below are 3 T cell receptor beta chains from a single sample sequenced in a study of vaccination and CD4 T cells after COVID-19. Their recognized antigens are unknown. Cultured CD4+ T-cell DNA underwent Oncomine TCR Beta short-read sequencing. Using its own MiXCR run on the PCR reads, TCRdb lists one record per CDR3 protein. This sample carries about 19,000 distinct CDR3 sequences, approximately 60% of them seen once, and the ten largest clones take 10%. Treatment in this sample: roughly 11-day PBMC culture with coronavirus spike peptide pools or control peptides (ViraFEST assay). Sequenced: CD4+ T cells from blood, cultured in vitro. All receptors derive from a human donor who had recovered from COVID-19.

V gene TRBV7-9 combines with J gene TRBJ2-7; TRBD1 aligns across 7 bases. The CDR3 extends over 14 amino acids. Per the germline V gene, CDR1 is SEHNR and CDR2 is FQNEAQ (reference sequence). The V gene end was trimmed by 6 bases and the J gene end by 3 bases; junction bases not matched to a gene: 8. The CDR3 DNA is TGTGCCAGCAGTACAGGGGACCCAGGCTACGAGCAGTACTTC. Its translation is CASSTGDPGYEQYF.

The V call is TRBV7-6, the J call TRBJ2-3, with D tentatively TRBD1 (5 bases). The germline V gene has CDR1 SGHVS and CDR2 FNYEAQ. The CDR3 spans 16 residues. V shed 5 bases and J shed 2 bases, with 17 bases lying between them. The CDR3 loop reads CASSTRTQLITDTQYF. The CDR3, as DNA: TGTGCCAGCAGCACGCGGACACAGTTAATCACAGATACGCAGTATTTT.

There are a few counts of this clonotype. CDR3 sequence: CASSETELNTEAFF. The CDR3 nucleotides read TGCGCCAGCAGTGAGACGGAATTGAACACTGAAGCTTTCTTT. This rearrangement joins TRBV10-1 to TRBJ1-1, with D uncertain. Trimming left V 2 bases short and J 0 bases short, with 7 bases between. Germline V gene lookup returns CDR1 WNHNN and CDR2 SYGVQD (reference sequence). This CDR3 region has 14 residues.